The next 17 T cell receptor beta chains were all read from a single sample in a study of cytotoxic CD8 clonotypes in ibrutinib-treated CLL. The table came from immunoSEQ multiplex PCR; TCRdb's copy has only in-frame clones and leaves some out. The repertoire holds 300,000 or so clones, with over 55% as singletons. The source material was PBMCs, sampled after 36 months of ibrutinib treatment. The receptors come from a human donor with chronic lymphocytic leukemia.

The chain couples TRBV28 to TRBJ1-5, with TRBD1 identical over 8 bases. Trimming took 5 bases from V and 4 from J; bases not matched to a gene: 10. Per the germline V gene, CDR1 is MDHEN and CDR2 is SYDVKM. The CDR3 is made up of 16 amino acids. The CDR3 DNA follows: TGTGCCAGCAGTGACCACAGGGGGGACCTTAATCAGCCCCAGCATTTT. It encodes CASSDHRGDLNQPQHF.

V is TRBV5-6 and J is TRBJ1-4; tentative D call: TRBD1 (5 bases). The CDR3 has 14 residues. Germline loops: CDR1 SGHDT, CDR2 YYEEEE. Trimming cost V 4 bases and J 4 bases, with 11 bases left between them. CDR3 in amino acids: CASSLGRYNEKLFF. In nucleotides, the CDR3 is TGTGCCAGCAGCCTGGGACGGTATAATGAAAAACTGTTTTTT.

The CDR3 DNA sequence: TGTGCCAGCATGACGTTTACTGAAGCTTTCTTT. Its translation is CASMTFTEAFF. The V and J genes are TRBV6-5 and TRBJ1-1; D call uncertain. CDR1 is MNHEY and CDR2 is SVGAGI in the germline V gene. Between the trimmed V and J ends, which lost 7 bases and 5 bases, there was a span of 8 bases. This CDR3 has 11 residues.

This clone has just a few counts. This chain joins TRBV6-1 and TRBJ2-7; 7 bases agree with TRBD1. Germline V gives CDR1 MNHNS, CDR2 SASEGT. This CDR3 spans 15 amino acids. V lost 7 bases, J lost 2 bases, and 11 bases stayed unmatched. DNA for the CDR3: TGTGCCAGCAAGGACAGGACCCTGTTTGCCTACGAGCAGTACTTC. Translated, it gives CASKDRTLFAYEQYF.

The chain couples TRBV4-1 to TRBJ2-5; tentatively, D is TRBD1 (6 bases). The J call is doubtful: the DNA matches TRBJ2-7 better. Germline V gene data show CDR1 as MGHRA and CDR2 as YSYEKL. The CDR3 length is 15 residues. CDR3 residues: CASSQDSGHPYEQYF. CDR3 in DNA: TGCGCCAGCAGCCAAGACTCGGGACACCCATACGAGCAGTACTTC.

This clone was detected a few times. The chain uses TRBV4-1 and TRBJ1-4; 10 bases match TRBD1. The junction had 13 bases not matched to a gene; V was cut back by 4 bases and J by 8 bases. This CDR3 region has 17 residues. From germline, CDR1 is MGHRA and CDR2 YSYEKL. CDR3 nucleotide sequence: TGCGCCAGCAGCCTCATACCACCGGGACAGGGGAACGAAAAACTGTTTTTT. This gives the protein CASSLIPPGQGNEKLFF.

The J gene is TRBJ1-5, the V gene TRBV18; D perhaps matches TRBD1 (5 bases). With 6 bases removed from V and 10 bases from J, the gap between germline ends came to 19 bases. CDR1 is KGHSH and CDR2 is LQKENI in the germline V gene. The CDR3 runs to 14 residues. The CDR3 spells CASSLRDRTNPQHF. The CDR3 coding sequence is TGTGCCAGCTCGCTGAGGGACCGCACCAACCCCCAGCATTTT.

This clone was seen a few times. This sequence joins TRBV4-1 and TRBJ2-7; no clear D. The V and J ends lost 7 bases and 2 bases respectively, with 6 bases between them. Germline CDR1 MGHRA, CDR2 YSYEKL. The CDR3 has 11 amino acids. The CDR3 nucleotides read TGCGCCAGCAAACGGACCTACGAGCAGTACTTC. Translated: CASKRTYEQYF.

The rearrangement joins TRBV2 to TRBJ2-3; no clear D. This CDR3 is built from 11 residues. Germline V lookup: CDR1 SNHLY, CDR2 FYNNEI. The V end lost 8 bases, the J end lost 2 bases, and 5 bases lay between the germline ends. The DNA for the CDR3 is TGTGCCAGCGGGGACACAGATACGCAGTATTTT. Translating gives CASGDTDTQYF.

J is TRBJ2-7 and V is TRBV10-3; 7 nucleotides match TRBD1. With 6 bases clipped from V and 2 bases from J, the junction kept 4 bases outside the gene matches. The CDR3 is 13 amino acids. Germline values: CDR1 ENHRY, CDR2 SYGVKD. The CDR3 coding sequence is TGTGCCATCAGGGGGACAGACCCCTACGAGCAGTACTTC. Translated, it gives CAIRGTDPYEQYF.

With regard to this clone: One base away lies a much larger clone, so this may be a sequencing read error. V is TRBV28 and J is TRBJ2-6; the D is unclear. Looked up from germline, CDR1 is MDHEN and CDR2 is SYDVKM. V was pared by 4 bases and J by 0 bases, with 4 bases between. The CDR3 runs to 14 residues. The DNA of the CDR3 is TGTGCCAGCAGTTGGGGCTCTGGGGCCAACGTCCTGACTTTC. Translation: CASSWGSGANVLTF.

Details on this clone: Additional DNA sequences in this sample encode the identical CDR3. The chain links TRBV21-1 to TRBJ2-7; TRBD1 is the table's D call and was not checked against the DNA. TRBV21-1 counts as a pseudogene. The CDR3 has 16 amino acids. CDR3 region: CASSSFVKGCKYEQYF. The CDR3 DNA is TGTGCCAGCAGCAGCTTTGTTAAGGGGTGCAAGTACGAGCAGTACTTC.

This chain joins TRBV7-9 and TRBJ1-2; no clear D gene. The germline V gene has CDR1 SEHNR and CDR2 FQNEAQ (reference sequence). This CDR3 spans 15 amino acids. Trimming removed 3 bases from V and 5 bases from J, with 16 bases in between. CDR3 in amino acids: CASSFLGGQNYGYTF. The CDR3 DNA reads as TGTGCCAGCAGCTTTTTAGGAGGCCAGAATTATGGCTACACCTTC.

The chain's CDR3 is CSVEVGADNTGELFF. CDR3 nucleotide sequence: TGCAGCGTTGAGGTAGGAGCCGACAACACCGGGGAGCTGTTTTTT. The chain links TRBV29-1 to TRBJ2-2; D uncertain. Germline CDR1 is SQVTM and CDR2 is ANQGSEA. Trimming removed 3 bases at V and 2 bases at J, with 13 bases between. The CDR3 totals 15 residues.

The rearrangement links TRBV4-1 to TRBJ1-1, with no clear D. Trimming removed 0 bases from V and 7 bases from J, with 12 bases in between. The length of the CDR3 is 14 residues. Germline lookup yields CDR1 MGHRA and CDR2 YSYEKL. CDR3 DNA: TGCGCCAGCAGCCAAGAAAAGAGGGATTTTGAAGCTTTCTTT. It is translated as CASSQEKRDFEAFF.

The chain couples TRBV29-1 to TRBJ2-5; D might be TRBD1 or TRBD2, each matching 5 bases. CDR1 is SQVTM, CDR2 ANQGSEA, per germline. The CDR3 sequence is 13 residues long. V lost 6 bases and J lost 1, with 12 bases in between. DNA of the CDR3: TGCAGCGTGTTGATTGGGACCCAAGAGACCCAGTACTTC. This translates into CSVLIGTQETQYF.

This clone was observed a few times. This rearrangement joins TRBV2 to TRBJ1-6; D is uncertain. Per the germline V gene, CDR1 is SNHLY and CDR2 is FYNNEI. The CDR3 loop spans 15 amino acids. Trimming removed 6 bases at V and 10 bases at J, with 19 bases between. CDR3 loop: CASSKGQAVRSPLHF. The DNA of the CDR3 is TGTGCCAGCAGCAAAGGGCAGGCCGTGAGATCACCCCTCCACTTT.